A few counts support the clone carrying this TCR beta chain. The antigen remains undetermined. Several immunoSEQ plates received, in even portions, the genomic DNA of each subset. The assay was immunoSEQ multiplex PCR, and TCRdb's table has in-frame clones only and misses some. The sample has approximately 720,000 clones, roughly 94% seen once. Trimming took 4 bases from V and 9 from J, leaving 22 bases between them. The CDR3 extends over 16 amino acids. Germline assignment: CDR1 LNHDA and CDR2 SQIVND (reference sequence). This record comes from a study of shared clonotypes between healthy human individuals. Study-wide background: Donors had three CD4 naive, three CD4 memory, two CD8 naive and one CD8 memory plate apiece.

Study conclusions and caveats: Relative to clonotypes present in all four donors, those not shared had lower generation probabilities. The rarefaction results pointed to incomplete sorted-subset sequencing despite large depth.

Terminally differentiated effector memory CD45RA+ cells were excluded by CCR7 positive selection of CD45RO-negative cells. J is TRBJ1-3 and V is TRBV19; tentative D call: TRBD1 (5 bases). This clonotype was sampled from a man aged 25 to 45 in good health. Sequencing was carried out using naive CD8+ T cells sorted from blood. CDR3 sequence (DNA): TGTGCCAGTAGTAACCCCTCCGCGGGGCCGCTGACCACCATATATTTT. Its protein is CASSNPSAGPLTTIYF.